The 23 T cell receptor beta chains presented below share a single source sample, sequenced in a study of T-cell reconstitution after alpha-beta-depleted transplantation in children. Preparation of the TCRbeta library used unique molecular identifiers. TCRdb re-called the PCR reads with MiXCR, one entry per CDR3 protein. This sample has about 980,000 distinct CDR3 sequences; about 26% occur once, and the top ten carry around 30%. The material sequenced was PBMCs, mostly from graft donor cells, taken 360 days after TCRalphabeta/CD19-depleted stem cell transplant. These receptors were obtained from a boy younger than two who had a stem cell transplant for SCID, so the T cells may come from the graft donor.

The chain uses TRBV2 and TRBJ2-1; no reliable D call. Deletions cut 6 bases from V and 8 bases from J, with 11 bases between. The CDR3 has 12 amino acids. The V gene's germline CDR1 is SNHLY and CDR2 FYNNEI. This chain's CDR3 is CASRGEPDEQFF. DNA of the CDR3: TGTGCCAGCAGGGGCGAACCCGATGAGCAGTTCTTC.

The CDR3 region has the DNA TGTGCCAGCAGTTGGGGCGGGGAGCTGTTTTTT. This sequence encodes CASSWGGELFF. The J gene is TRBJ2-2, the V gene TRBV6-6; D is undetermined. With 4 bases removed from V and 7 bases from J, the gap between germline ends came to 4 bases. Germline V gene data show CDR1 as MNHNY and CDR2 as SVGAGI (reference sequence). CDR3 length equals 11 residues.

Here the CDR3 reads CASSLMSGAADTQYF. CDR3 DNA sequence: TGTGCCAGCAGTTTAATGTCCGGGGCGGCAGATACGCAGTATTTT. V gene TRBV12-3 or TRBV12-4 combines with J gene TRBJ2-3; D possibly matches TRBD1 or TRBD2 (5 bases each). This CDR3 has 15 amino acids. V was shortened by 2 bases and J by 4 bases, with 13 bases between the two germline ends.

This clonotype was seen once. In DNA, the CDR3 is TGTGCCAGCAGTGGGAACACAGGGTTACGTAGTTGGGAGCAGTTCTTC. This translates into CASSGNTGLRSWEQFF. The chain uses TRBV28 and TRBJ2-1; a weak D match, TRBD1 (6 bases). CDR1 and CDR2 from the germline V gene are MDHEN and SYDVKM. This CDR3 has 16 residues. The V end was cut by 5 bases, the J end by 10 bases, with 24 bases between.

This clonotype has a handful of counts. The chain joins TRBV5-1 to TRBJ2-3, with TRBD2 matching 10 bases. Trimming at V came to 1 base and at J to 1 base, leaving 12 bases not matched to a gene. Germline V gives CDR1 SGHRS, CDR2 YFSETQ. CDR3 length: 19 amino acids. CDR3 nucleotide sequence: TGCGCCAGCAGCTTGTTAGCTAGCGGGGGATTGCTTGGCACAGATACGCAGTATTTT. Protein product: CASSLLASGGLLGTDTQYF.

This clonotype showed up just a few times. V and J are TRBV6-5 and TRBJ1-4; TRBD1 is a possible D gene (5 bases). The CDR3 extends over 16 amino acids. Trimming shortened V by 2 bases and J by 0 bases, and 10 bases separated the two germline ends. Germline assignment: CDR1 MNHEY and CDR2 SVGAGI. Here the CDR3 reads CASSYAGGTTNEKLFF. For the CDR3, the DNA is TGTGCCAGCAGTTACGCTGGGGGAACAACTAATGAAAAACTGTTTTTT.

The chain couples TRBV7-8 to TRBJ2-2; 7 bases match TRBD1. In germline, CDR1 is SGHVS, CDR2 FQNEAQ. The CDR3 covers 17 residues. V shed 5 bases and J 2 bases; nucleotides not matched to a gene: 11. The CDR3 sequence is CASSPGNRGYNTGELFF. CDR3 DNA sequence: TGTGCCAGCAGCCCCGGAAACAGGGGATATAACACCGGGGAGCTGTTTTTT. The complete variable domain, with remaining parts taken from reference TRBV7-8 and TRBJ2-2, reads GAGVSQSPRYKVAKRGQDVALRCDPISGHVSLFWYQQALGQGPEFLTYFQNEAQLDKSGLPSDRFFAERPEGSVSTLKIQRTQQEDSAVYLCASSPGNRGYNTGELFFGEGSRLTVL.

This clonotype occurred a few times. V usage is TRBV27 and J usage is TRBJ2-7, with D maybe TRBD2 (6 bases). Per germline, CDR1 MNHEY and CDR2 SMNVEV (reference sequence). Trimming pared 6 bases from V and 5 bases from J, leaving 20 bases between. This CDR3 spans 15 amino acids. Here the CDR3 DNA reads TGTGCCAGCAGCTTTCGGGGGAAGGGGAACGACGAGCAGTACTTC. Protein sequence: CASSFRGKGNDEQYF.

The chain recombines TRBV12-3 or TRBV12-4 with TRBJ2-1, with 8 bases matching TRBD1. The V and J ends lost 5 bases and 4 bases, in that order; junction bases with no gene match: 7. This CDR3 has 15 amino acids. Written as DNA, the CDR3 is TGTGCCAGCAGTCCTCGGACAGGGACGTACAATGAGCAGTTCTTC. Amino acid sequence: CASSPRTGTYNEQFF.

This chain links TRBV6-1 with TRBJ2-2; no clear D. Germline V CDR1 and CDR2: MNHNS, SASEGT. The CDR3 has 15 residues. The V end was cut by 4 bases, the J end by 7 bases, with 16 bases between. The CDR3, as DNA: TGTGCCAGCAGTGGAGTCTATGGGGTGGTCGGGGAGCTGTTTTTT. Protein product: CASSGVYGVVGELFF.

The chain carries TRBV4-2 and TRBJ2-1; D call uncertain. Germline V CDR1 and CDR2: LGHNA, YNFKEQ. This CDR3 comprises 14 residues. Trimming stripped 1 base from V and 6 bases from J, with 10 bases between. The CDR3 DNA reads TGTGCCAGCAGCCAAGCGGGTATTGGCAATGAGCAGTTCTTC. It specifies CASSQAGIGNEQFF.

The V and J genes are TRBV20-1 and TRBJ1-2; D unresolved. V lost 4 bases, J lost 0 bases, and 9 bases lay in between. CDR1 is DFQATT and CDR2 is SNEGSKA in the germline V gene (reference sequence). This CDR3 has 13 amino acids. In DNA, the CDR3 is TGCAGTGCTACCGAGCTGCCTAACTATGGCTACACCTTC. Its protein is CSATELPNYGYTF.

This clonotype was counted a few times. The CDR3, as DNA: TGTGCCAGCACCCTGGACAACCCCTACAATGAGCAGTTCTTC. Protein: CASTLDNPYNEQFF. The chain joins TRBV6-2 or TRBV6-3 to TRBJ2-1; tentative D call: TRBD1 (5 bases). This CDR3 is built from 14 residues. The V and J ends lost 7 bases and 2 bases respectively, with 12 bases between them. Germline CDR1 reads MNHEY; CDR2 reads SVGEGT.

V and J are TRBV4-3 and TRBJ1-2; weak D call: TRBD1 (5 bases). V lost 0 bases, J lost 6 bases, and 14 bases lay in between. CDR1 LGHNA and CDR2 YSLEER come from the germline V gene. The length of the CDR3 is 15 residues. The CDR3 sequence: CASSQDPTGLNGYTF. Here the CDR3 DNA reads TGCGCCAGCAGCCAAGACCCCACGGGGCTGAATGGCTACACCTTC.

This chain links TRBV12-3 or TRBV12-4 with TRBJ2-7; 7 bases fit TRBD1. V lost 5 bases and J lost 5; bases outside the gene matches: 9. The CDR3 contains 14 residues. The DNA for the CDR3 is TGTGCCAGCAGTAAAGGACAGGACCGGCACGAGCAGTACTTC. Residues: CASSKGQDRHEQYF.

The J gene is TRBJ2-7, the V gene TRBV7-2, with 7 bases matching TRBD1. Germline V gives CDR1 SGHTA, CDR2 FQGNSA. The CDR3 consists of 11 residues. Trimming took 1 base from V and 12 from J; bases not matched to a gene: 3. CDR3 protein: CASSLGQGLYF. The CDR3 DNA follows: TGTGCCAGCAGCTTAGGACAGGGCTTGTACTTC.

This clonotype was found a few times. The V call is TRBV4-1, the J call TRBJ2-7; a weak D match, TRBD2 (5 bases). Germline-derived CDR1 and CDR2 are MGHRA and YSYEKL. V lost 0 bases and J lost 0, with 12 bases in between. The CDR3 totals 16 residues. CDR3 coding DNA: TGCGCCAGCAGCCAAGATCCGGGAACCCACTCCTACGAGCAGTACTTC. It is translated as CASSQDPGTHSYEQYF.

The rearrangement links TRBV25-1 to TRBJ1-2; 10 positions agree with TRBD1. With 6 bases clipped from V and 4 bases from J, the junction kept 8 bases outside the gene matches. This CDR3 has 15 residues. The germline V gene encodes CDR1 MGHDK and CDR2 SYGVNS. DNA of the CDR3: TGTGCCAGCAGCGTACTGGACAGGGGGATCTATGGCTACACCTTC. It translates to CASSVLDRGIYGYTF.

This clonotype came up a few times. The chain couples TRBV24-1 to TRBJ1-5; D unclear. This CDR3 is built from 14 residues. Germline V gene lookup returns CDR1 KGHDR and CDR2 SFDVKD. Trimming shortened V by 6 bases and J by 5 bases, and 13 bases separated the two germline ends. This CDR3 reads CATSQDGVHQPQHF. Here the CDR3 DNA reads TGTGCCACCAGTCAGGACGGCGTTCATCAGCCCCAGCATTTT.

This clonotype has only a few counts. The V call is TRBV7-9, the J call TRBJ2-5, with D possibly being TRBD1 (6 bases). This CDR3 comprises 16 residues. Trimming took 6 bases from V and 5 from J, leaving 22 bases between them. Germline CDR1 SEHNR, CDR2 FQNEAQ (reference sequence). The CDR3, as DNA: TGTGCCAGCAGTCCCTTCTCGGGACACCCCACGGAGACCCAGTACTTC. Translated: CASSPFSGHPTETQYF.

The chain carries TRBV5-1 and TRBJ1-1; 7 positions agree with TRBD1. The CDR3 is 11 residues long. Germline V gives CDR1 SGHRS, CDR2 YFSETQ. J lost 11 bases, V lost 3 bases, and 4 bases had no gene match. The CDR3 bases are TGCGCCAGCAGCTGGGGACAGACGGCTTTCTTT. The encoded protein is CASSWGQTAFF.

The chain uses TRBV20-1 and TRBJ2-7, with 7 nucleotides matching TRBD2. In germline, CDR1 is DFQATT, CDR2 SNEGSKA (reference sequence). V lost 5 bases to trimming and J lost 1 base; unmatched junction nucleotides: 5. This CDR3 is 13 amino acids long. CDR3 residues: CSAWLAASYEQYF. CDR3 bases: TGCAGTGCTTGGCTAGCGGCTTCCTACGAGCAGTACTTC.

With regard to this clonotype: Relative to the germline gene, one junction end is altered; a read error may explain this. This chain uses TRBV12-3 or TRBV12-4 with TRBJ2-1; weak D call: TRBD1 (5 bases). CDR3 length: 13 residues. CDR3 coding DNA: TGTGCCAGCAGTTTAGGGGTGGTTAGGGGTGGCCTATTC. Translated: CASSLGVVRGGLF.